The following is a TCR beta chain sequence with its context. The sample comes from a study of blood T cell repertoires in COVID-19. This CDR3 region has 17 residues. Germline values: CDR1 MNHEY, CDR2 SMNVEV (reference sequence). Deletions cut 5 bases from V and 7 bases from J, with 21 bases between. Measured with immunoSEQ multiplex PCR; TCRdb has only the in-frame clones, and not every one. Of some 230,000 clones in the sample, roughly 81% are singletons; the top ten hold over 2.5%. The source of this sequence is a man aged 45-65 years who had recovered from COVID-19. This chain uses TRBV27 with TRBJ1-6; tentatively, D is TRBD1 (6 bases). Sequenced: peripheral blood. In DNA, the CDR3 is TGTGCCAGCAGTGCACCCCCAGGGACAATGCCGAATTCACCCCTCCACTTT. Encoded protein: CASSAPPGTMPNSPLHF.